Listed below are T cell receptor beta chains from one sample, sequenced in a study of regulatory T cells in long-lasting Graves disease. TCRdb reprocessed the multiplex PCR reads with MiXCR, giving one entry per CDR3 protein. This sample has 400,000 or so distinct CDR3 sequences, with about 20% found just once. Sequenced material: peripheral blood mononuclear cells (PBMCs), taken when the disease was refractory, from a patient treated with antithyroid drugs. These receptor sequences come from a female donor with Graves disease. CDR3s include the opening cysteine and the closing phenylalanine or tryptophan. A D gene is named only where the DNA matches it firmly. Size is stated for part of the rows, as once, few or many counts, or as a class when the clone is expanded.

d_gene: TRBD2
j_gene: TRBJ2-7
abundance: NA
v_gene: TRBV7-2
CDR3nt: TGTGCCAGCAGCCGGGACTATGGGGGCTACGAGCAGTACTTC
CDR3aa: CASSRDYGGYEQYF

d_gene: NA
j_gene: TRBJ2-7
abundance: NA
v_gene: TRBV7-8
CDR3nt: TGTGCCAGCAGCTTAGCGGGACCGAAACACTACGAGCAGTACTTC
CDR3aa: CASSLAGPKHYEQYF

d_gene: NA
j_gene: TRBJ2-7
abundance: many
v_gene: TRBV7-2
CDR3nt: TGTGCCAGCAGCTTAGACCACGGACGCTCCTACGAGCAGTACTTC
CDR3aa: CASSLDHGRSYEQYF

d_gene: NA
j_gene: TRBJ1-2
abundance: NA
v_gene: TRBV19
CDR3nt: TGTGCCAGTCAACGTGGGGACTATGGCTACACCTTC
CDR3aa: CASQRGDYGYTF

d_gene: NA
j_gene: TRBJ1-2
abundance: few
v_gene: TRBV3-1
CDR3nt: TGTGCCAGCAGCCAAGATCTACAAGGGGTCGGGTATGGCTACACCTTC
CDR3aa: CASSQDLQGVGYGYTF

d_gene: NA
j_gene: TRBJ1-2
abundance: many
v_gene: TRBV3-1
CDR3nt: TGTGCCAGCGCGCGGAGGACAGATCTTTATGGCTACACCTTC
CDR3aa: CASARRTDLYGYTF

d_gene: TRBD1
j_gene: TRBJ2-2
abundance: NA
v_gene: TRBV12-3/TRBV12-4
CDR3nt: TGTGCCAGCAGTTTGCGAGGGGGCATCAGCGGGGAGCTGTTTTTT
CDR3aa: CASSLRGGISGELFF

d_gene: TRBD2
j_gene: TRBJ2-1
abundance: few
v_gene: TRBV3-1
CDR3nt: TGTGCCAGCAGCCAACTAGCGGGAGGGCCGATAGGTGAGCAGTTCTTC
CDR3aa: CASSQLAGGPIGEQFF

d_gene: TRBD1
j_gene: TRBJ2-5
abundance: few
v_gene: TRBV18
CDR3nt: TGTGCCAGCTCACCACCGGGACAGGGGAAAGAGACCCAGTACTTC
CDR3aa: CASSPPGQGKETQYF

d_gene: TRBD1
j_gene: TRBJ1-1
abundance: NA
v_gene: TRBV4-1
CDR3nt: TGCGCCAGCAGCCAAGAGGCCGGGACAGGTACTGAAGCTTTCTTT
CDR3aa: CASSQEAGTGTEAFF

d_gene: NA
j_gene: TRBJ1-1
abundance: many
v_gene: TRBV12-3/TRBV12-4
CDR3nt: TGTGCCAGCAGTTCCGCACCCACAGGCATGAACACTGAAGCTTTCTTT
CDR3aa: CASSSAPTGMNTEAFF

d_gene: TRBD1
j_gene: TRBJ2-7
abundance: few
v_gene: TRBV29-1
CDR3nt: TGCAGCGTTGAGCAGGGGGCCTCCTACGAGCAGTACTTC
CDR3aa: CSVEQGASYEQYF

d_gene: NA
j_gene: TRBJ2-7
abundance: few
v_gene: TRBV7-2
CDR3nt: TGTGCCAGCAGCTTAAAGGGGGCACCGGGCCTTCAGCCAGGCGGGGACTCCTACGAGCAGTACTTC
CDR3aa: CASSLKGAPGLQPGGDSYEQYF

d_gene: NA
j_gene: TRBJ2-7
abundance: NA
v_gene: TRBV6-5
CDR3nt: TGTGCCAGCAGTTTCGGCTTGTTGGGTTCTAGCGAGCAGTACTTC
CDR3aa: CASSFGLLGSSEQYF

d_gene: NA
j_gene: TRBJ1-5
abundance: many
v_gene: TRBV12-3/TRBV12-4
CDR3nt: TGTGCCAGCAGCCGTATAAATCAGCCCCAGCATTTT
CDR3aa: CASSRINQPQHF

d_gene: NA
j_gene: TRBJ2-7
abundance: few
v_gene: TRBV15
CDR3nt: TGTGCCACCAGCAGAACGCGACAGCCTAGGGACTACGAGCAGTACTTC
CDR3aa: CATSRTRQPRDYEQYF

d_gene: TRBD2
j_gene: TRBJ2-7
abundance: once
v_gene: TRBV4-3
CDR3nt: TGCGCCAGCAGCTCTAAGCGGGAGAGCTACGAGCAGTACTTC
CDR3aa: CASSSKRESYEQYF

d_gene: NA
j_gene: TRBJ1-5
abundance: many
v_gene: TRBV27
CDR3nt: TGTGCCAGCAGTCCATTTGGGGACAGCAATCAGCCCCAGCATTTT
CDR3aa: CASSPFGDSNQPQHF

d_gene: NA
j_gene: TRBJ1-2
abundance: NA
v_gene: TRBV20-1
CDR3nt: TGCAGTGCTAAAATCGGGGGGGCGGGCGGCTACACCTTC
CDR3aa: CSAKIGGAGGYTF

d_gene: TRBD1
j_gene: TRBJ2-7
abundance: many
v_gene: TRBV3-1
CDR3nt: TGTGCCAGCAGCCAAGGGGACAGCCCCTACGAGCAGTACTTC
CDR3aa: CASSQGDSPYEQYF

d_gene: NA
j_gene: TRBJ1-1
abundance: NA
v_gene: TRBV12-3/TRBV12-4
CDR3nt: TGTGCCAGCAGCCCTACACCAGTAAACACTAAAGCTTTCTTT
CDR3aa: CASSPTPVNTKAFF

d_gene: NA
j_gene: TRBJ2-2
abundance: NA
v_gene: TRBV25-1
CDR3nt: TGTGCCAGTGACAGTAACACCGGGGAGCTGTTTTTT
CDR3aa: CASDSNTGELFF

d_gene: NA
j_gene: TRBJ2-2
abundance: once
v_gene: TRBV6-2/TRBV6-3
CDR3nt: TGTGCCAGCAGTTACCTACTGAACACCGGGGAGCTGTTTTTT
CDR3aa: CASSYLLNTGELFF

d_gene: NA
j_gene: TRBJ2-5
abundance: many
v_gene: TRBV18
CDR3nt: TGTGCCAGCTCACCATCGGGAAGGGACGTTAGGACCCAGTACTTC
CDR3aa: CASSPSGRDVRTQYF

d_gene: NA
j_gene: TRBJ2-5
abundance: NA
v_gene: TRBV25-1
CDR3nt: TGTGCCAGCAGGACGTGGGGGATAGAGACCCAGTACTTC
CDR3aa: CASRTWGIETQYF

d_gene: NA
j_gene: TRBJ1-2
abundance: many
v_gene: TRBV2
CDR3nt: TGTGCCAGCACGGGATTTGGGCTACTTGCCTATGGCTACACCTTC
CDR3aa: CASTGFGLLAYGYTF

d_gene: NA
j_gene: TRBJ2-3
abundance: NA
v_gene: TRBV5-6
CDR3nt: TGTGCCAGCAGCAAGGACAGAACAGATACGCAGTATTTT
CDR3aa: CASSKDRTDTQYF

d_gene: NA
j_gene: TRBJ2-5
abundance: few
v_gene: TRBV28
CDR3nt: TGTGCCAGTAGTCCCCAGGGGGGATTTACGGAGACCCAGTACTTC
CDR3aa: CASSPQGGFTETQYF

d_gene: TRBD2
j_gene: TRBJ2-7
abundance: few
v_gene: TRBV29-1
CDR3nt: TGCAGCGCTTTTGGACTAGCGGGAGATGGCTACGAGCAGTACTTC
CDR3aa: CSAFGLAGDGYEQYF

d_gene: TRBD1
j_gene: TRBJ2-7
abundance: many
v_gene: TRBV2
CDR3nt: TGTGCCAGCGGCAATCCCGGACAGGGGCACTACGAGCAGTACTTC
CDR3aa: CASGNPGQGHYEQYF

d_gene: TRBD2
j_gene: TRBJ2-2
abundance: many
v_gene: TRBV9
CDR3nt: TGTGCCAGCAGCAAAGGACTAGCGGGAGGGCCGGGCGGGGAGCTGTTTTTT
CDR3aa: CASSKGLAGGPGGELFF

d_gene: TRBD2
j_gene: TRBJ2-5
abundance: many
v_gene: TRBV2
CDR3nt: TGTGCCAGCAGGGGACTAGCGTACCAAGAGACCCAGTACTTC
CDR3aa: CASRGLAYQETQYF

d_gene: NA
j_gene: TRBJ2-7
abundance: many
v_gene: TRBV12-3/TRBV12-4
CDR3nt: TGTGCCAGCAGTTTTGGTCGGGACAAACCCTACGAGCAGTACTTC
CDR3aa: CASSFGRDKPYEQYF

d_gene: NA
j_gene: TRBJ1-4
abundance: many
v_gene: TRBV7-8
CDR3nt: TGTGCCAGCAGCTTTGACGACGCCGGAAAACTGTTTTTT
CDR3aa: CASSFDDAGKLFF

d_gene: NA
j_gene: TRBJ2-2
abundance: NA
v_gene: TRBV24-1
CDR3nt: TGTGCCACCAGTGATGGAAACCCTAGCTTGAACACCGGGGAGCTGTTTTTT
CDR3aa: CATSDGNPSLNTGELFF

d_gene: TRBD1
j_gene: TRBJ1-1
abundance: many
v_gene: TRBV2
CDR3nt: TGTGCCAGCAGACCTGACAGGGGGTCGTCTGAAGCTTTCTTT
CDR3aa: CASRPDRGSSEAFF

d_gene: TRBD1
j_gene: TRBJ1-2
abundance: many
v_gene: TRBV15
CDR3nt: TGTGCCACCAGCACCCTAGGGACAGGGGGCCGCTATGGCTACACCTTC
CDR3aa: CATSTLGTGGRYGYTF

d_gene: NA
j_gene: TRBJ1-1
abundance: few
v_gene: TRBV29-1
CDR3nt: TGCAGCGTTGGTCGCCGGGAGACTGAAGCTTTCTTT
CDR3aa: CSVGRRETEAFF

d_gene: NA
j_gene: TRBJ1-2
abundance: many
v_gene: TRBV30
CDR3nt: TGTGCCTGGAGAAGGGGATCAACCGACGGCTACACCTTC
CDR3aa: CAWRRGSTDGYTF

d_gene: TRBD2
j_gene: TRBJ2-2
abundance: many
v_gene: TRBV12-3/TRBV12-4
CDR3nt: TGTGCCAGCAGTCTCGGGCTAGCGGAGACCGGGGAGCTGTTTTTT
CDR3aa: CASSLGLAETGELFF

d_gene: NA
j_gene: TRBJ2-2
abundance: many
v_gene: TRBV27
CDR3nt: TGTGCCAGCACCCCCCTCAACACCGGGGAGCTGTTTTTT
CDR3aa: CASTPLNTGELFF

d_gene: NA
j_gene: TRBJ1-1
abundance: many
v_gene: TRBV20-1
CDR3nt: TGCAGTGCCCTCGATTCTCCCGTCGACACTGAAGCTTTCTTT
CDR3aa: CSALDSPVDTEAFF

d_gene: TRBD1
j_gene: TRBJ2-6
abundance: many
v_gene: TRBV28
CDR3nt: TGTGCCAGCACCTCCTATGGACAGGGGGCGCCGGGGGCCAACGTCCTGACTTTC
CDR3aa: CASTSYGQGAPGANVLTF

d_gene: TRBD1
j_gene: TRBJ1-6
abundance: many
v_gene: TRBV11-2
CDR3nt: TGTGCCAGCAGCTCGGGGACAGGGACTAATTCACCCCTCCACTTT
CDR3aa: CASSSGTGTNSPLHF

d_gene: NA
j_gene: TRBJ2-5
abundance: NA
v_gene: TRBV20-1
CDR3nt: TGCAGTGCTAGAGATTTTGAGGAGGAGCGGGTAGGGCAAGAGACCCAGTACTTC
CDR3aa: CSARDFEEERVGQETQYF

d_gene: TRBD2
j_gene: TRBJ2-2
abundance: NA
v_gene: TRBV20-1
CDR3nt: TGCAGTGCCCCCGGACTAGCGGGAGCCCGGGGAGTGGGCACCGGGGAGCTGTTTTTT
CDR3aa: CSAPGLAGARGVGTGELFF

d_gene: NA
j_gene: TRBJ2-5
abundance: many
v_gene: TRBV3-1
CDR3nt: TGTGCCAGCAGCGACCATCGGGAAGAGACCCAGTACTTC
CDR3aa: CASSDHREETQYF

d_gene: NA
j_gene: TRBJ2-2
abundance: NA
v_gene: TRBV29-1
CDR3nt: TGCAGCGTTGAAGCCCGGGGCGGGGAGCTGTTTTTT
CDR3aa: CSVEARGGELFF

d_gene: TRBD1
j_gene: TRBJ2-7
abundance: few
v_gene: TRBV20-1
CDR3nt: TGCAGTGCTAGAGATCACAGGGGCGCTATCACTCCCCGGCCTTACGAGCAGTACTTC
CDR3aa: CSARDHRGAITPRPYEQYF

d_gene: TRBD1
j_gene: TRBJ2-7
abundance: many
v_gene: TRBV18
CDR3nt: TGTGCCAGCTCCCCACGGGACAGGTCCTACGAGCAGTACTTC
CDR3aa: CASSPRDRSYEQYF

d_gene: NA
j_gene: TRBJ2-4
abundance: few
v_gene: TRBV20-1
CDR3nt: TGCAGTGCTATCCGGGACCTAGCCAAAAACATTCAGTACTTC
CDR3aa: CSAIRDLAKNIQYF

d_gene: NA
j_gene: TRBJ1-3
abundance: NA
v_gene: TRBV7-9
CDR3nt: TGTGCCAGCAGCCTATCACAGGGCTCTGGAAACACCATATATTTT
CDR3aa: CASSLSQGSGNTIYF